Sequencing of this T cell receptor (beta chain) was carried out in a study of T cells in narcolepsy (dated by TCRdb to 2016 to 2019). With respect to the entire study: Patients with narcolepsy type 1 or type 2 (NT1, NT2) were enrolled in the study together with healthy control donors. The study used TCR Vbeta sequencing to track clonotypes in blood and CSF while looking for autoreactive T cells in narcolepsy patients that target self-antigens of hypocretin neurons (hypocretin, TRIB2).

Broad study findings and their caveats: Numbers of sequenced blood memory CD4+ clonotypes were comparable, with averages of approximately 39,000 in patients and 30,000 to 35,000 in controls. Autoreactive clonotypes were reported to be detected serially in the blood of the same patients and of different patients, but not in the blood of healthy controls. In plots comparing CSF and blood CD4+ T cell clonotypes from the same patient, HCRT-specific and TRIB2-specific autoreactive clonotypes were highlighted. No sequences matching autoreactive T cell clones were contained in some blood memory CD4+ repertoires from patients and controls.

Turning to this clone: Its antigen is currently not known. Within one base of it there is no much larger clone, and no base qualities were kept.

Library preparation was by the immunoSEQ multiplex PCR assay. The source is immuneACCESS, and TCRdb retained only in-frame sequences with V and J called. Part of the clones is not carried over; for the studies checked, unresolved V genes explain less than half of this, and the remainder is unexplained. Within this sample are just under 30,000 clones, with around 87% of them counted one time only. Of the sample, roughly 1% falls within the top ten clones. Memory CD4+ T cells were sorted ex vivo from peripheral blood of narcolepsy patients and healthy controls for TCR Vbeta sequencing. V gives up 5 bases and J gives up 5 bases, and the segment between their germline ends measures 9 bases. The CDR3 starts with the cysteine, ends with the phenylalanine, and has 13 residues. The CDR3 DNA has 39 bases and is translated from base 1. The germline V gene yields MNHEY for CDR1 and SVGAGI for CDR2.

The V and J segments used are TRBV6-5 and TRBJ2-2; too little of a D gene remains to name it. The sample consisted of memory (CD45RA-) CD4+ T cells from blood. The cell subset or site label of this sample denotes: memory T cells sorted ex vivo from peripheral blood. The sequence was obtained from a human donor in good health. The CDR3 region: CASSVAGTGELFF. The bases are TGTGCCAGCAGTGTGGCCGGGACCGGGGAGCTGTTTTTT.